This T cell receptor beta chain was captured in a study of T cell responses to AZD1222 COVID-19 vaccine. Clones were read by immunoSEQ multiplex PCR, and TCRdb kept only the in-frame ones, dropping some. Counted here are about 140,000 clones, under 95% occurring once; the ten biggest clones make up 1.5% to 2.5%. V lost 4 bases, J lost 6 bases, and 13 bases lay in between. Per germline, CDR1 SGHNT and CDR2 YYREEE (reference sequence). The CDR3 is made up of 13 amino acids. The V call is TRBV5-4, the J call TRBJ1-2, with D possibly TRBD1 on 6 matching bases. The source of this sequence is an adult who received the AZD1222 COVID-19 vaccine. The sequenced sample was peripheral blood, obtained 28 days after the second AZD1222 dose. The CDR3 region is CASSVQGSDGYTF. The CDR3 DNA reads TGTGCCAGCAGCGTACAGGGCTCCGATGGCTACACCTTC.